The 12 T cell receptor beta chains reported below all come from one sample, sequenced in a study of T cell repertoires in aging, cancer and after chemotherapy. Rearranged V-D-J TRB sequences were amplified with a mixed TRB-A/B primer pool. TCRdb itself ran the multiplex PCR reads through MiXCR, one entry per CDR3 protein. The sample includes 2,000 to 3,000 distinct CDR3 sequences, roughly half of them seen just once. TCR beta rearrangements were amplified from peripheral blood genomic DNA. The material sequenced was blood. The receptor source for this set is a human donor with a blood cancer.

J is TRBJ1-2 and V is TRBV12-3 or TRBV12-4, with no clear D. The V and J ends lost 6 bases and 5 bases respectively, with 7 bases between them. CDR3 length equals 11 residues. CDR3 region: CASSDTYGYTF. CDR3 bases: TGTGCCAGCAGCGACACTTATGGCTACACCTTC.

Comments on this clonotype: One junction end does not reproduce the germline sequence, and a read error may be involved. The rearrangement uses TRBV5-6 and TRBJ2-5, with D perhaps matching TRBD2 (5 bases). The germline CDR1 and CDR2 sequences are SGHDT and YYEEEE. This CDR3 has 14 amino acids. CDR3 coding DNA: TGCGCCAGCAGCCAAGATCCGAGGGAAGAGACCCAGTACTTC. Encoded protein: CASSQDPREETQYF.

The V and J genes are TRBV29-1 and TRBJ2-1; 8 nucleotides line up with TRBD2. Germline V gives CDR1 SQVTM, CDR2 ANQGSEA. Trimming removed 5 bases from V and 0 bases from J; junction bases left unmatched: 6. This CDR3 comprises 15 residues. CDR3 in amino acids: CSVRREGSSYNEQFF. CDR3 bases: TGCAGCGTTCGCCGGGAGGGAAGCTCCTACAATGAGCAGTTCTTC.

V is TRBV29-1 and J is TRBJ1-1, with 7 bases identical to TRBD1. Looked up from germline, CDR1 is SQVTM and CDR2 is ANQGSEA. The junction had 6 bases not matched to a gene; V was cut back by 4 bases and J by 4 bases. The CDR3 sequence is 13 residues long. CDR3 loop: CSVVEGGLTEAFF. CDR3 DNA: TGCAGCGTTGTGGAAGGGGGCCTCACTGAAGCTTTCTTT.

In its sample, this clonotype ranks as large (0.1 to 1%). The chain has TRBV6-5 and TRBJ2-3; D unresolved. The V end lost 6 bases, the J end lost 6 bases, and 10 bases lay between the germline ends. CDR1 is MNHEY and CDR2 is SVGAGI in the germline V gene. The CDR3 has 12 amino acids. The CDR3 protein is CASSRLGDTQYF. The CDR3 region has the DNA TGTGCCAGCAGCCGTCTTGGGGATACGCAGTATTTT.

The CDR3 protein is CASSEGTRGYTF. The CDR3 DNA sequence: TGTGCCAGCAGTGAAGGGACCCGAGGCTACACCTTC. The chain couples TRBV6-1 to TRBJ1-2, with D unclear. The CDR3 spans 12 residues. V was clipped by 1 base and J by 8 bases, with 8 bases between them. The germline V gene has CDR1 MNHNS and CDR2 SASEGT.

This clonotype turned up a few times. The chain combines TRBV29-1 with TRBJ2-1; no clear D. Germline V gene data show CDR1 as SQVTM and CDR2 as ANQGSEA. Trimming shortened V by 0 bases and J by 1 base, and 10 bases separated the two germline ends. This CDR3 region has 15 residues. The CDR3 nucleotides read TGCAGCGTTGAAGATTTAAGACGGTCCTACAATGAGCAGTTCTTC. It specifies CSVEDLRRSYNEQFF.

The rearrangement uses TRBV10-3 and TRBJ2-5; no clear D gene. Germline V lookup: CDR1 ENHRY, CDR2 SYGVKD. V was pared by 0 bases and J by 2 bases, with 4 bases between. This CDR3 contains 13 residues. CDR3 protein: CAISESTQETQYF. In nucleotides, the CDR3 is TGTGCCATCAGTGAGTCGACTCAAGAGACCCAGTACTTC.

CDR3: CASSLIPRVSEAFF. Here the CDR3 DNA reads TGTGCCAGCAGCCTCATTCCCCGGGTCTCTGAAGCTTTCTTT. V usage is TRBV6-5 and J usage is TRBJ1-1; D unresolved. V gave up 6 bases and J gave up 6 bases, with 17 bases separating them. The CDR3 sequence is 14 residues long. Germline V CDR1 and CDR2: MNHEY, SVGAGI.

V and J are TRBV10-3 and TRBJ2-3, with D tentatively TRBD1 or TRBD2 (5 bases each). In germline, CDR1 is ENHRY, CDR2 SYGVKD. This CDR3 has 14 residues. V dropped 10 bases and J dropped 2 bases, with 16 bases sitting between them. CDR3 sequence reads: CATGAGSNTDTQYF. The CDR3 DNA reads TGTGCCACCGGGGCAGGATCCAACACAGATACGCAGTATTTT.

The chain employs TRBV6-1 and TRBJ2-1, with a weak D call TRBD2 (5 bases). Germline V gene sequence: CDR1 MNHNS, CDR2 SASEGT. Trimming took 6 bases from V and 8 from J, leaving 11 bases between them. This CDR3 has 12 residues. CDR3 DNA: TGTGCCAGCAGACGCCTAGCCGATGAGCAGTTCTTC. It yields the protein CASRRLADEQFF.

The chain joins TRBV15 to TRBJ2-2; unclear D gene. Trimming stripped 0 bases from V and 4 bases from J, with 12 bases between. The V gene's germline CDR1 is LNHNV and CDR2 YYDKDF (reference sequence). The CDR3 extends over 16 amino acids. CDR3 coding DNA: TGTGCCACCAGCAGAGATCGGCTAGTAGGCACCGGGGAGCTGTTTTTT. As protein: CATSRDRLVGTGELFF.